This T cell receptor (beta chain) stems from a study of cytomegalovirus exposure and HLA in healthy donors. Primers: 60 Vbeta forward and 13 Jbeta reverse. The data were produced by immunoSEQ multiplex PCR, yet TCRdb's version contains in-frame clones alone and is incomplete. The sample shows about 130,000 clones, approximately 82% of them seen only once. The study, taken as a whole, reports: TCR beta V- and J-gene trimming was later associated with a missense DCLRE1C variant. HLA allele associations emerged for roughly 17,000 TCR beta sequences in a later analysis, at 0.05 false discovery rate. Researchers reported from a later analysis that most CMV-associated TCR beta chains appeared HLA-restricted.

The CDR3 spans 14 residues. V dropped 7 bases and J dropped 6 bases, with 18 bases sitting between them. The germline V gene encodes CDR1 MNHNS and CDR2 SASEGT. A note on this clone: Its antigen is currently unknown.

Source material: PBMCs. This sequence originates from a boy aged 2 to 10 in good health and CMV-seronegative. The chain recombines TRBV6-1 with TRBJ1-2; D perhaps matches TRBD1 (5 bases). The DNA for the CDR3 is TGTGCCAGCACCCCGACGGTCGCGGGGGATGGCTACACCTTC. The encoded protein is CASTPTVAGDGYTF.